Following are 17 T cell receptor beta chains from one sample sequenced in a study of CD8 T cells in ankylosing spondylitis (dated by TCRdb to 2016 to 2017). The library was built by means of 5' RACE. Sequencing took place on an Illumina HiSeq 2500. TCRdb's own reprocessing of the public reads used fastp at Q25 and MiXCR and kept productive beta chains. Entries that share a CDR3 protein sequence are merged under the most common genes and DNA. Counted in this sample were approximately 130,000 distinct CDR3 sequences; 9.3% of them appeared once. The top ten constitute approximately 3.3% of the sample. The sequenced sample consisted of blood, either unsorted or a sorted T cell fraction (not recorded which). The receptor set was obtained from a male donor with ankylosing spondylitis or in good health (not recorded which).

This clonotype has at least ten counts. CDR3 DNA sequence: TGTGCCAGCAGCTTATCACTAGCGAGCTCCTACAATGAGCAGTTCTTC. Residues: CASSLSLASSYNEQFF. The V and J genes are TRBV7-9 and TRBJ2-1; 7 bases are a match to TRBD2. The germline V gene encodes CDR1 SEHNR and CDR2 FQNEAQ (reference sequence). The trim removed 2 bases at V and 0 bases at J, leaving 4 bases unmatched. The CDR3 runs 16 residues.

This clonotype showed up many times. The V and J genes are TRBV7-2 and TRBJ2-7; D is unresolved. CDR3 length: 12 residues. CDR1 is SGHTA and CDR2 is FQGNSA in the germline V gene. Trimming shortened V by 3 bases and J by 2 bases, and 5 bases separated the two germline ends. As DNA, the CDR3 is TGTGCCAGCAGCTTGTCTACCTACGAGCAGTACTTC. The encoded protein is CASSLSTYEQYF.

This clonotype was observed at least ten times. J is TRBJ1-4 and V is TRBV6-6; perhaps TRBD1 as D (6 bases). CDR1 MNHNY and CDR2 SVGAGI come from the germline V gene (reference sequence). CDR3 length equals 13 residues. V was clipped by 6 bases and J by 6 bases, with 11 bases between them. CDR3 DNA: TGTGCCAGCAGGTCGACAGGCGATGAAAAACTGTTTTTT. Translation gives CASRSTGDEKLFF.

The sample holds many counts of this clonotype. V gene TRBV5-1 combines with J gene TRBJ2-2; D is possibly TRBD1 (6 bases). V was clipped by 4 bases and J by 0 bases, with 10 bases between them. CDR3 size: 15 residues. The germline CDR1 and CDR2 sequences are SGHRS and YFSETQ. For the CDR3, the DNA is TGCGCCAGCAGCACACAGGGTTCGAACACCGGGGAGCTGTTTTTT. Amino acids: CASSTQGSNTGELFF.

J is TRBJ2-4 and V is TRBV20-1, with TRBD2 matching 12 bases. Trimming removed 3 bases from V and 7 bases from J; junction bases left unmatched: 10. Germline lookup yields CDR1 DFQATT and CDR2 SNEGSKA (reference sequence). The CDR3 has 16 residues. DNA for the CDR3: TGCAGTGCTAGCCCGACTAGCGGGAGAACGAGGAACATTCAGTACTTC. This codes for CSASPTSGRTRNIQYF.

This clonotype occurred many times. The rearrangement joins TRBV12-5 to TRBJ2-4; no clear D gene. The CDR3 length is 19 residues. V was pared by 3 bases and J by 6 bases, with 27 bases between. Germline CDR1 reads LGHNT; CDR2 reads FRNRAP. The DNA of the CDR3 is TGTGCTAGTGGTTTTCCACAAGACCATGAGCCGTGTTTTGGAAACATTCAGTACTTC. Translating gives CASGFPQDHEPCFGNIQYF.

This clonotype was seen more than once but under ten times. The chain joins TRBV2 to TRBJ1-2; 8 bases fit TRBD1. CDR3 length: 13 residues. From germline, CDR1 is SNHLY and CDR2 FYNNEI. Trimming took 6 bases from V and 7 from J; bases not matched to a gene: 7. The DNA of the CDR3 is TGTGCCAGCAGAGTACAGGGGGGACCTGGCTACACCTTC. Translated, it gives CASRVQGGPGYTF. Supplemented by reference TRBV2 and TRBJ1-2, the full variable domain reads EPEVTQTPSHQVTQMGQEVILRCVPISNHLYFYWYRQILGQKVEFLVSFYNNEISEKSEIFDDQFSVERPDGSNFTLKIRSTKLEDSAMYFCASRVQGGPGYTFGSGTRLTVV.

This clonotype came up many times. The CDR3 nucleotides read TGTGCCAGCAGCTTAATGGGCAGGTCTGACAATGAGCAGTTCTTC. It specifies CASSLMGRSDNEQFF. The V gene is TRBV7-3, the J gene TRBJ2-1; D unclear. With 1 base removed from V and 5 bases from J, the gap between germline ends came to 12 bases. Germline V gene lookup returns CDR1 SGHTA and CDR2 FQGTGA. The CDR3 totals 15 residues.

In its sample, this clonotype was seen many times. The chain recombines TRBV7-9 with TRBJ2-3, with 10 bases aligning to TRBD2. V gave up 4 bases and J gave up 4 bases; unmatched junction bases: 8. Germline V gene data show CDR1 as SEHNR and CDR2 as FQNEAQ (reference sequence). The CDR3 consists of 16 residues. The CDR3 DNA follows: TGTGCCAGCAGCTACCCTGGACTAGCGGATGCAGATACGCAGTATTTT. It translates to CASSYPGLADADTQYF.

CDR3 DNA sequence: TGTGCCAGCAGTGACTACGGCGTGGGAGTTGATGAGCAGTTCTTC. Translated: CASSDYGVGVDEQFF. The chain couples TRBV6-4 to TRBJ2-1, with a possible D match to TRBD2 (5 bases). The CDR3 runs 15 residues. Trimming shortened V by 1 base and J by 8 bases, and 15 bases separated the two germline ends. Germline V gene data show CDR1 as MRHNA and CDR2 as SNTAGT.

This clonotype was found many times. This chain connects TRBV6-2 or TRBV6-3 to TRBJ2-7, with D tentatively TRBD1 (6 bases). Germline lookup yields CDR1 MNHEY and CDR2 SVGEGT. The V end was cut by 5 bases, the J end by 2 bases, with 7 bases between. The CDR3 is made up of 12 amino acids. In DNA form, the CDR3 reads TGTGCCAGCAGTCGGGACACCTACGAGCAGTACTTC. Translation: CASSRDTYEQYF.

In DNA, the CDR3 is TGTGCCTGGACGAACAGGGGGCGGCTCGAGCAGTACTTC. Encoded protein: CAWTNRGRLEQYF. This chain joins TRBV30 and TRBJ2-7, with TRBD1 matching 9 bases. The V gene end was trimmed by 4 bases and the J gene end by 6 bases; junction bases not matched to a gene: 7. The germline V gene has CDR1 GTSNPN and CDR2 SVGIG (reference sequence). The CDR3 is 13 amino acids.

The chain recombines TRBV4-2 with TRBJ2-6; possibly TRBD1 for D (6 bases). The CDR3 totals 21 residues. V was clipped by 0 bases and J by 0 bases, with 21 bases between them. Germline values: CDR1 LGHNA, CDR2 YNFKEQ. In DNA, the CDR3 is TGTGCCAGCAGCCAAGAGAGGGCTCAGGGGCGGCGGCCCTCTGGGGCCAACGTCCTGACTTTC. Translated, it gives CASSQERAQGRRPSGANVLTF.

This clonotype was picked up many times. This CDR3 reads CATKGTPTDTQYF. DNA for the CDR3: TGTGCCACCAAGGGCACCCCCACAGATACGCAGTATTTT. This chain links TRBV10-3 with TRBJ2-3; no definite D call. V lost 10 bases and J lost 2, with 13 bases in between. Germline-derived CDR1 and CDR2 are ENHRY and SYGVKD. The CDR3 runs 13 residues.

This clonotype was counted at least ten times. J is TRBJ2-7 and V is TRBV29-1; D possibly corresponds to TRBD2 (5 bases). Germline V gives CDR1 SQVTM, CDR2 ANQGSEA. With 4 bases removed from V and 5 bases from J, the gap between germline ends came to 12 bases. This CDR3 comprises 12 residues. The CDR3 coding sequence is TGCAGCGTTGGGCGGTTCGGGGACGAGCAGTACTTC. Its protein is CSVGRFGDEQYF.

The rearrangement links TRBV7-2 to TRBJ2-1, with 8 bases aligning to TRBD1. This CDR3 spans 15 amino acids. The germline V gene has CDR1 SGHTA and CDR2 FQGNSA. V gave up 5 bases and J gave up 6 bases; unmatched junction bases: 9. This CDR3 is CASSVSTGEFNEQFF. CDR3 nucleotide sequence: TGTGCCAGCAGCGTTTCGACAGGGGAATTCAATGAGCAGTTCTTC.

This clonotype appeared many times. V usage is TRBV4-1 and J usage is TRBJ1-6; D remains unclear. V lost 1 base, J lost 13 bases, and 8 bases lay in between. This CDR3 is 12 amino acids long. CDR1 and CDR2 (germline): MGHRA, YSYEKL. The CDR3 nucleotides read TGCGCCAGCAGCCAAGGACTTTGGCCCCTCCACTTT. Encoded protein: CASSQGLWPLHF.